The T cell receptor beta chain described here comes from a study of early T cells in non-severe SARS-CoV-2 infection. Regarding the study as a whole: VDJdb-based annotation leaned toward anti-spike CD8 responses and missed private and CD4 specificities.

MiXCR, applied by TCRdb to the 5' RACE reads, yields one record per CDR3 protein. The table shows about 81,000 distinct CDR3 sequences, with around 6% occurring only once. The CDR3 consists of 17 residues. The V gene lost 3 bases and the J gene lost 5 bases, with 25 bases spanning the gap. Looked up from germline, CDR1 is DFQATT and CDR2 is SNEGSKA (reference sequence). A word on this clonotype: Its antigen is unknown.

Material for sequencing was whole blood. The genes are TRBV20-1 and TRBJ2-5; the D gene is possibly TRBD2 (7 bases). The sequence came from an adult who was a healthcare worker with PCR-confirmed SARS-CoV-2 infection or an uninfected control (not recorded which). The CDR3: CSASRSTQGRDGETQYF. CDR3 DNA sequence: TGCAGTGCTAGTAGATCCACCCAGGGGAGGGATGGGGAGACCCAGTACTTC.